The 8 T cell receptor beta chains below all came from one sample that was sequenced in a study of CD8+ T cells in alopecia areata. It was cDNA, reverse transcribed from extracted RNA, that served as the sequencing template. Data came from immunoSEQ multiplex PCR; TCRdb stores just in-frame clones and leaves some out. The table records 98,000 or so clones, under 60% of them present only once. The sequenced sample consisted of NKG2D-low CD8+ T cells sorted from blood. These receptors originate from a human donor with alopecia areata.

The genes are TRBV13 and TRBJ2-7, with D perhaps given as TRBD1 or TRBD2 (5 bases each). The CDR3 is 14 amino acids. V shed 5 bases and J shed 3 bases, with 14 bases lying between them. Germline V gene lookup returns CDR1 PRHDT and CDR2 FYEKMQ (reference sequence). The DNA of the CDR3 is TGTGCCAGCAGCGAGGGACGAGGGGACTACGAGCAGTACTTC. Translating it yields CASSEGRGDYEQYF.

V is TRBV28 and J is TRBJ2-5, with 10 bases identical to TRBD2. CDR3 length equals 18 residues. The V gene's germline CDR1 is MDHEN and CDR2 SYDVKM. Trimming at V came to 6 bases and at J to 0 bases, leaving 13 bases not matched to a gene. CDR3 nucleotide sequence: TGTGCCAGCAGGGACCCTAGCGGGAGTCCTATAAACCAAGAGACCCAGTACTTC. Protein: CASRDPSGSPINQETQYF.

The chain recombines TRBV6-4 with TRBJ2-1, with D possibly matching TRBD2 (7 bases). Germline V CDR1 and CDR2: MRHNA, SNTAGT. This CDR3 has 15 amino acids. V was cut by 4 bases and J by 8 bases, with 18 bases left in between. The CDR3 bases are TGTGCCAGCAGTGTCGGGGGGCGCTTCCTCGATGAGCAGTTCTTC. Its protein product is CASSVGGRFLDEQFF.

This chain uses TRBV2 with TRBJ2-3, with a tentative D call TRBD2 (5 bases). The CDR3 covers 15 residues. Germline CDR1 is SNHLY and CDR2 is FYNNEI. V lost 8 bases and J lost 0, with 15 bases in between. CDR3 loop: CASANVASSTDTQYF. The CDR3 DNA reads TGTGCCAGCGCCAACGTAGCGAGCAGCACAGATACGCAGTATTTT.

There are a few counts of this clone. The V call is TRBV7-9, the J call TRBJ1-5, with a possible D match to TRBD1 (6 bases). The germline CDR1 and CDR2 sequences are SEHNR and FQNEAQ (reference sequence). This CDR3 has 15 amino acids. The germline V and J ends were trimmed by 5 bases and 0 bases, with 11 bases remaining between them. DNA for the CDR3: TGTGCCAGCAGCACCAACAGGGATAGCAATCAGCCCCAGCATTTT. Its translation: CASSTNRDSNQPQHF.

This chain uses TRBV14 with TRBJ2-7; D unresolved. The V end was cut by 0 bases, the J end by 3 bases, with 6 bases between. Germline CDR1 reads SGHDN; CDR2 reads FVKESK. The CDR3 consists of 13 residues. In nucleotides, the CDR3 is TGTGCCAGCAGCCAAGAAGCTCGCTACGAGCAGTACTTC. This translates into CASSQEARYEQYF.

The chain carries TRBV4-2 and TRBJ1-4; D is possibly TRBD1 (6 bases). Per germline, CDR1 LGHNA and CDR2 YNFKEQ. V lost 0 bases and J 0 bases, leaving 11 bases between the germline ends. The CDR3 contains 17 residues. The CDR3 spells CASSQEGQFATNEKLFF. In DNA form, the CDR3 reads TGTGCCAGCAGCCAAGAAGGACAGTTTGCAACTAATGAAAAACTGTTTTTT.

The gene calls are TRBV19 and TRBJ1-1; D gene uncertain. The V end lost 5 bases, the J end lost 4 bases, and 11 bases lay between the germline ends. The CDR3 contains 13 residues. Germline V gene data show CDR1 as LNHDA and CDR2 as SQIVND (reference sequence). CDR3 in amino acids: CASSFRALTEAFF. CDR3 nucleotide sequence: TGTGCCAGTAGTTTCCGGGCTCTCACTGAAGCTTTCTTT.